This entry lists 20 T cell receptor beta chains sequenced from one sample in a study of technical replicates of blood from a few donors. The table came from immunoSEQ multiplex PCR; TCRdb's copy has only in-frame clones and leaves some out. The sample shows more than 65,000 clones, about nine tenths of them seen only once. Input material: T cells isolated from PBMCs. All receptors derive from a human donor in good health. Some clones in this sample may be carry-over from other donors' samples.

The chain joins TRBV19 to TRBJ2-7; possible D gene TRBD2, 6 bases. Per the germline V gene, CDR1 is LNHDA and CDR2 is SQIVND (reference sequence). V was shortened by 5 bases and J by 2 bases, with 13 bases between the two germline ends. CDR3 size: 14 residues. The CDR3 loop is CASSSQAGPYEQYF. The CDR3 region has the DNA TGTGCCAGTAGTTCTCAGGCGGGACCCTACGAGCAGTACTTC.

The V gene is TRBV9, the J gene TRBJ2-3, with D tentatively TRBD2 (6 bases). V lost 4 bases and J lost 5, with 14 bases in between. This CDR3 is built from 14 residues. Looked up from germline, CDR1 is SGDLS and CDR2 is YYNGEE. CDR3 amino acids: CASSPRAGGDTQYF. CDR3 nucleotides: TGTGCCAGCAGCCCTCGAGCGGGCGGAGATACGCAGTATTTT.

The CDR3 sequence: CASSPPFRVEQYF. The CDR3 coding sequence is TGTGCCAGCAGTCCCCCCTTCAGGGTCGAGCAGTACTTC. The chain joins TRBV2 to TRBJ2-7, with D maybe TRBD1 (5 bases). V was pared by 5 bases and J by 6 bases, with 14 bases between. The CDR3 loop spans 13 amino acids. Germline V gene data show CDR1 as SNHLY and CDR2 as FYNNEI.

The rearrangement uses TRBV19 and TRBJ1-2; no clear D gene. The germline gives CDR1 LNHDA, CDR2 SQIVND (reference sequence). This CDR3 spans 11 amino acids. The germline V and J ends were trimmed by 5 bases and 4 bases, with 5 bases remaining between them. CDR3 sequence reads: CASSYSYGYTF. The CDR3 bases are TGTGCCAGTAGTTACAGCTATGGCTACACCTTC.

J is TRBJ2-1 and V is TRBV7-3; unclear D gene. V shed 4 bases and J shed 0 bases, with 10 bases lying between them. This CDR3 comprises 15 residues. The germline V gene encodes CDR1 SGHTA and CDR2 FQGTGA. The CDR3 sequence: CASSSRVGSYNEQFF. The CDR3 DNA reads TGTGCCAGCAGCTCCCGGGTGGGCTCCTACAATGAGCAGTTCTTC.

This chain joins TRBV19 and TRBJ1-1; 7 bases fit TRBD1. The CDR3 sequence is 17 residues long. The trim removed 2 bases at V and 3 bases at J, leaving 12 bases unmatched. Germline lookup yields CDR1 LNHDA and CDR2 SQIVND (reference sequence). Written as DNA, the CDR3 is TGTGCCAGTAGTATATGGGCGGGGCAGGGGGTGCACACTGAAGCTTTCTTT. As protein: CASSIWAGQGVHTEAFF.

J is TRBJ2-7 and V is TRBV11-2; 7 nucleotides match TRBD2. From germline, CDR1 is SGHAT and CDR2 FQNNGV. CDR3 length: 19 residues. V trimming: 0 bases; J trimming: 7 bases; junction bases outside the gene matches: 21. The CDR3: CASSLDSLGLEDVLWEQYF. The DNA for the CDR3 is TGTGCCAGCAGCTTAGACTCCCTTGGACTAGAGGATGTTTTGTGGGAGCAGTACTTC.

The chain has TRBV5-1 and TRBJ2-6; 10 nucleotides match TRBD1. The CDR3 is made up of 19 amino acids. Germline V gene data show CDR1 as SGHRS and CDR2 as YFSETQ. V shed 4 bases and J 1 base; nucleotides not matched to a gene: 11. This CDR3 reads CASSDRDRGSLSGANVLTF. In DNA, the CDR3 is TGCGCCAGCAGCGACCGGGACAGGGGATCTCTATCTGGGGCCAACGTCCTGACTTTC. The variable domain in full, completed from reference TRBV5-1 and TRBJ2-6, reads KAGVTQTPRYLIKTRGQQVTLSCSPISGHRSVSWYQQTPGQGLQFLFEYFSETQRNKGNFPGRFSGRQFSNSRSEMNVSTLELGDSALYLCASSDRDRGSLSGANVLTFGAGSRLTVL.

J is TRBJ1-2 and V is TRBV20-1; D call uncertain. Germline V lookup: CDR1 DFQATT, CDR2 SNEGSKA (reference sequence). Trimming took off 3 bases at V and 2 bases at J, with 4 bases between the two ends. CDR3 length: 11 amino acids. The CDR3 DNA reads as TGCAGTGCTAGCAGGAACTATGGCTACACCTTC. Translation: CSASRNYGYTF.

This clone has a single count. J is TRBJ1-1 and V is TRBV7-9; D is unclear. Germline loops: CDR1 SEHNR, CDR2 FQNEAQ (reference sequence). The V and J ends lost 3 bases and 0 bases respectively, with 11 bases between them. The CDR3 length is 15 residues. CDR3 loop: CASSLGSGMNTEAFF. The CDR3 region has the DNA TGTGCCAGCAGCTTGGGGAGCGGGATGAACACTGAAGCTTTCTTT.

The CDR3 DNA sequence: TGTGCCAGCAGTTCGGCCAAAGGGGGACAGGGTGTTCGGAATTCACCCCTCCACTTT. Encoded protein: CASSSAKGGQGVRNSPLHF. This chain connects TRBV28 to TRBJ1-6; TRBD1 matches at 9 bases. The CDR3 has 19 residues. Germline V gene data show CDR1 as MDHEN and CDR2 as SYDVKM. After removal of 4 bases from V and 7 bases from J, the junction contained 17 bases not matched to a gene.

This chain joins TRBV4-3 and TRBJ2-7; 7 nucleotides align to TRBD1. Trimming removed 3 bases from V and 6 bases from J; junction bases left unmatched: 5. The CDR3 extends over 13 amino acids. Germline values: CDR1 LGHNA, CDR2 YSLEER. The CDR3 spells CASSQRQGGEQYF. The CDR3 nucleotides read TGCGCCAGCAGCCAGCGACAGGGCGGCGAGCAGTACTTC.

This chain connects TRBV4-1 to TRBJ2-1; TRBD2 aligns across 8 bases. The CDR3 covers 14 residues. The V segment lost 4 bases and the J segment 5 bases; nucleotides outside the gene matches: 4. Germline V gene sequence: CDR1 MGHRA, CDR2 YSYEKL. CDR3 loop: CASSPLGGDNEQFF. The CDR3 bases are TGCGCCAGCAGCCCTCTCGGGGGGGACAATGAGCAGTTCTTC.

V and J are TRBV5-6 and TRBJ1-2, with a weak D call TRBD1 (6 bases). The CDR3 has 14 residues. The germline gives CDR1 SGHDT, CDR2 YYEEEE. V was cut by 0 bases and J by 4 bases, with 10 bases left in between. This chain's CDR3 is CASSLVGATYGYTF. The CDR3 DNA is TGTGCCAGCAGCTTGGTGGGGGCTACCTATGGCTACACCTTC.

The V call is TRBV5-4, the J call TRBJ2-7; D unresolved. This CDR3 has 13 residues. The V gene's germline CDR1 is SGHNT and CDR2 YYREEE (reference sequence). V gave up 10 bases and J gave up 6 bases, with 20 bases separating them. The CDR3 bases are TGTGCCTCTACTCGGAACTCGGAGACCGAGCAGTACTTC. This gives the protein CASTRNSETEQYF. Variable domain in full (rest from reference TRBV5-4 and TRBJ2-7): ETGVTQSPTHLIKTRGQQVTLRCSSQSGHNTVSWYQQALGQGPQFIFQYYREEENGRGNFPPRFSGLQFPNYSSELNVNALELDDSALYLCASTRNSETEQYFGPGTRLTVT.

The chain carries TRBV2 and TRBJ1-4, with 8 bases that match TRBD1. The V gene's germline CDR1 is SNHLY and CDR2 FYNNEI. The CDR3 totals 14 residues. V was pared by 7 bases and J by 5 bases, with 6 bases of the junction left unmatched. As DNA, the CDR3 is TGTGCCAGCAACCCGGACAGGGCAAATGAAAAACTGTTTTTT. Its translation is CASNPDRANEKLFF.

The J gene is TRBJ1-1, the V gene TRBV30; 8 positions match TRBD1. This CDR3 spans 12 amino acids. Germline CDR1 and CDR2: GTSNPN and SVGIG (reference sequence). The ends lost 5 bases at V and 4 bases at J; junction bases unmatched: 3. The CDR3, as DNA: TGTGCCTGGGGAACAGGGGGCACTGAAGCTTTCTTT. It codes for CAWGTGGTEAFF.

This chain links TRBV11-1 with TRBJ2-7, with 8 bases matching TRBD2. From germline, CDR1 is SGHAT and CDR2 FQDESV (reference sequence). The trim removed 4 bases at V and 4 bases at J, leaving 9 bases unmatched. The CDR3 is 15 amino acids. The CDR3, as DNA: TGTGCCAGCAGCTACCTTAGCGGGGTCCGGTACGAGCAGTACTTC. The encoded protein is CASSYLSGVRYEQYF.

Of note for this clone: The germline gene is not matched at one end of the junction; a read error may be the cause. This chain connects TRBV10-2 to TRBJ2-7; 10 bases match TRBD1. The length of the CDR3 is 13 residues. Per the germline V gene, CDR1 is WSHSY and CDR2 is SAAADI. CDR3 nucleotide sequence: TGCGCCAGCAGTGAGTCTTGGGACAGGGGTAAAGATTTC. This encodes CASSESWDRGKDF.

The chain joins TRBV5-1 to TRBJ2-2; 10 bases agree with TRBD2. CDR3 length: 14 residues. The J segment lost 4 bases and the V segment lost 6 bases, leaving 3 bases of the junction unmatched. The germline V gene has CDR1 SGHRS and CDR2 YFSETQ. This CDR3 reads CASNSGGPTGELFF. CDR3 nucleotides: TGCGCCAGCAATAGCGGGGGGCCCACCGGGGAGCTGTTTTTT.